This TCR beta chain is from a study of blood T cell repertoires in COVID-19 (TCRdb year 2020). Notes on the research overall: Samples from collaborators originated in the United States, Italy and Spain and spanned both the acute and convalescent phases of COVID-19. The material from the prospective study consisted of cDNA or gDNA derived from T cells, B-cell-depleted T cells, or PBMCs. Subjects who had been exposed to COVID-19, were actively infected with it, or had recovered from it provided the deeply sampled blood TCRbeta repertoires that made up the dataset. The repertoires were released in a freely available public database intended as a resource for research on the immune response to SARS-CoV-2. The samples were drawn from two sources: the first 160 participants of the ongoing ImmuneRACE study, and 1,000 to 1,500 subjects contributed by 6 global collaborators. Sample metadata almost always included a de-identified subject ID, COVID-19 status, age in years and sex. Where available, HLA class I and class II types were obtained from metadata supplied by the sample provider rather than from assay-based typing.

To note about this clone: The antigen it recognizes is unknown. No base quality information exists; no much larger clone differs at one position.

The collaborating institutions used their own protocols to collect whole blood in K2EDTA tubes. For TCRbeta analysis, collaborators shipped samples in one of three forms: frozen whole blood, isolated PBMCs, or DNA extracted from either of those sample types. V drops 0 bases and J drops 7 bases, leaving 15 bases in between. The CDR3, from cysteine to phenylalanine, totals 15 residues. CDR3 DNA is the only sequence kept; it has 45 bases, read in frame from the first base. The germline V gene provides CDR1 LGHNA and CDR2 YSLEER. The immunoSEQ Assay, a bias-controlled multiplex PCR, was used to amplify TCRbeta CDR3 regions from genomic DNA. Under the source paper's analysis protocol: The number of nucleated cells in each sample was estimated from the amplification of reference gene primers within the assay. To quantify the absolute abundance of each unique TCRbeta CDR3 rearrangement, sequence reads were collapsed and filtered. For each sample, productive Simpson clonality was calculated as the square root of Simpson's diversity index across productive rearrangements. In TCRdb, the immuneACCESS table is reduced to in-frame sequences with V and J assigned. These tables do not hold every clone; where another copy was compared, an unresolved V gene accounts for under half, and the others remain unexplained. That table furnishes V, J and clone size, whereas the DNA furnished D and trimming. This sample has about 160,000 clones in its table, and about 86% of those were observed once. Around a fifth of the sample is in the top ten clones.

The paper's findings and limits, for the study overall: Clinical and demographic metadata were provided uncurated, with the amount varying by source and participant.

The chain links TRBV4-3 with TRBJ1-2; the D gene is perhaps TRBD1, from 6 matching bases. The material sequenced was peripheral blood. The sequence was obtained from a woman older than 75 with acute or convalescent COVID-19. The CDR3 corresponds to CASSQEQGLESGYTF. The base sequence is TGCGCCAGCAGCCAAGAACAGGGTTTGGAGTCTGGCTACACCTTC.